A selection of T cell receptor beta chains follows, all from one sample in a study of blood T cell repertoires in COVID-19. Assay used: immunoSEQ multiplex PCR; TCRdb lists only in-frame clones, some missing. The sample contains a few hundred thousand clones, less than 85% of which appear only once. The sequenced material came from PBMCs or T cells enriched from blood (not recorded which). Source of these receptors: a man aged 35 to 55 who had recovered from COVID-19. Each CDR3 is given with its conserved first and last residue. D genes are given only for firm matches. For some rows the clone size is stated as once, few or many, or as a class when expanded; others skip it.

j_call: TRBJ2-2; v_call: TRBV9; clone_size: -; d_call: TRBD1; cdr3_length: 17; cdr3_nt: TGTGCCAGCAGCTCAAGACAGGGATGGCCGAACACCGGGGAGCTGTTTTTT; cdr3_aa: CASSSRQGWPNTGELFF
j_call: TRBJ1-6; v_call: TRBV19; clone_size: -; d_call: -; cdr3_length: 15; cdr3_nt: TGTGCCAGTAGTACGCGGGACGGATATAATTCACCCCTCCACTTT; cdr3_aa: CASSTRDGYNSPLHF
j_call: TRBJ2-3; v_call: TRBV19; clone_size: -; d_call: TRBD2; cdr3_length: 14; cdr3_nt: TGTGCCAGTAGCCCAGCGGGAGGGGCAGATACGCAGTATTTT; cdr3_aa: CASSPAGGADTQYF
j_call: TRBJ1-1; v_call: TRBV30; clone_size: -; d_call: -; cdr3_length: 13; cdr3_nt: TGTGCCTGGAGTCATTACGACAGCACTGAAGCTTTCTTT; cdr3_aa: CAWSHYDSTEAFF
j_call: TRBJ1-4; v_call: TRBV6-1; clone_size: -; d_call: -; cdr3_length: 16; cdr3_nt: TGTGCCAGCAGTGCACACCTCTCTGGAGTGGGTGAAAAACTGTTTTTT; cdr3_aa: CASSAHLSGVGEKLFF
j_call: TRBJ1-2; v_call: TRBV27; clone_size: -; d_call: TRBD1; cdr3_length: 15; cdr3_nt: TGTGCCAGCCAACGTTCCAGGGACAGCTTGTATGGCTACACCTTC; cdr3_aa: CASQRSRDSLYGYTF
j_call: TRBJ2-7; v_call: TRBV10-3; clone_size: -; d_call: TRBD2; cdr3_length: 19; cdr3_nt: TGTGCCATCAGTGAGAACCAAGGACTAGCGGGAGTCTCGGCTAACGAGCAGTACTTC; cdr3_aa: CAISENQGLAGVSANEQYF
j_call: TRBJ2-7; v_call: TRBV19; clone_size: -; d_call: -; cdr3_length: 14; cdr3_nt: TGTGCCAGTAGTATAGCCGGTCGGGAGTACGAGCAGTACTTC; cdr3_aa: CASSIAGREYEQYF
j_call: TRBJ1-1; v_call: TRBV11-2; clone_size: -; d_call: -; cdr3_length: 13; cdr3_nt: TGTGCCAGTCGACAGCTTCGAAGCCCTGAAGCTTTCTTT; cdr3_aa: CASRQLRSPEAFF
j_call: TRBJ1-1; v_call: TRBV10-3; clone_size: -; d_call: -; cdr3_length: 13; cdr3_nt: TGTGCCATCTGGTCGGGTTTGGACACTGAAGCTTTCTTT; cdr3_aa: CAIWSGLDTEAFF
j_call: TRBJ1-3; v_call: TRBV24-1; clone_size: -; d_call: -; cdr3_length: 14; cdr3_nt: TGTGCCACCAGAACAACAAACTCTGGAAACACCATATATTTT; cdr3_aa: CATRTTNSGNTIYF
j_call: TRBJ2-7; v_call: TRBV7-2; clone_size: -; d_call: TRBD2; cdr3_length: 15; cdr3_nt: TGTGCCAGCAGCTCCGGGGGGACCCTAAGGCACGAGCAGTACTTC; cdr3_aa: CASSSGGTLRHEQYF
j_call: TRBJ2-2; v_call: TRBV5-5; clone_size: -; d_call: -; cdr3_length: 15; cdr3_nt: TGTGCCAGCGAAGCTAACACAGGGCCGACCGGGGAGCTGTTTTTT; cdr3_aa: CASEANTGPTGELFF
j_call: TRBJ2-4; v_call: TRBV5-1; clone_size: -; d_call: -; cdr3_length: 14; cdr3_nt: TGCGCCAGCAGCCCCGAACTAGCCAAAAACATTCAGTACTTC; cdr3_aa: CASSPELAKNIQYF
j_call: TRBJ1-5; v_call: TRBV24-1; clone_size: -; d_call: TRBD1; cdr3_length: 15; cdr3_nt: TGTGCCACCAGTGCATCGGGACAGTACAATCAGCCCCAGCATTTT; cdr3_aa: CATSASGQYNQPQHF
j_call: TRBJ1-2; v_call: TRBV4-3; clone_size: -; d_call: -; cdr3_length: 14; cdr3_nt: TGCGCCAGCAGCCAAGAGGAGCGTGACTATGGCTACACCTTC; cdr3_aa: CASSQEERDYGYTF
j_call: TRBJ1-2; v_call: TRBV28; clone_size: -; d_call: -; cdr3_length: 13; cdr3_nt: TGTGCCAGCAGTTTGGGGGCGATTGGTGGCTACACCTTC; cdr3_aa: CASSLGAIGGYTF
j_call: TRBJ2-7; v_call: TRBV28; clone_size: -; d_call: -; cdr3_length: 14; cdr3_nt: TGTGCCAGCAGTTTAGCGAATTGGTCCTACGAGCAGTACTTC; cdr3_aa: CASSLANWSYEQYF
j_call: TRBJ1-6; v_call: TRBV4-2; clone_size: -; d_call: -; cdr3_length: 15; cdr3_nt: TGTGCCAGCAGCCAAGACGGGACAAATAATTCACCCCTCCACTTT; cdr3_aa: CASSQDGTNNSPLHF
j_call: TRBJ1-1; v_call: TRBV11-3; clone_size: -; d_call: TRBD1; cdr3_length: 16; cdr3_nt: TGTGCCAGCAGCTTACCACCACAGGGGGAATACACTGAAGCTTTCTTT; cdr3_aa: CASSLPPQGEYTEAFF
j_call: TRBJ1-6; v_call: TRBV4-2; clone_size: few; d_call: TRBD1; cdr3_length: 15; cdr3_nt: TGTGCCAGCAGCCAAGAGACAGGGGGCTCTTCACCCCTCCACTTT; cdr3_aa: CASSQETGGSSPLHF
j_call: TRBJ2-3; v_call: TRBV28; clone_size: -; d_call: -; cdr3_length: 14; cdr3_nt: TGTGCCAGCAGTCCGGGACTCACCACAGATACGCAGTATTTT; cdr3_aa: CASSPGLTTDTQYF
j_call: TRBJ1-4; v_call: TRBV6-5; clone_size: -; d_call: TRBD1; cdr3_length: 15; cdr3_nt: TGTGCCAGCAGTTACTCGACAGGGGATAATGAAAAACTGTTTTTT; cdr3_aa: CASSYSTGDNEKLFF
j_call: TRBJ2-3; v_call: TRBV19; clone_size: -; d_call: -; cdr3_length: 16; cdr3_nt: TGTGCCAGTAGAAATAGCGGAGGAGCCCACACAGATACGCAGTATTTT; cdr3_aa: CASRNSGGAHTDTQYF
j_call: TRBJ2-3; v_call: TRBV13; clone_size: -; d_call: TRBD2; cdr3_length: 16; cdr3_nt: TGTGCCAGCAGCTCGGAGCGGGAGGGCCCCACAGATACGCAGTATTTT; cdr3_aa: CASSSEREGPTDTQYF
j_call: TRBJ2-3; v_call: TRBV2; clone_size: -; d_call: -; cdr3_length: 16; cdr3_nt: TGTGCCAGCAGTGGGGGGGACAGTTTTAGCACAGATACGCAGTATTTT; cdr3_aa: CASSGGDSFSTDTQYF
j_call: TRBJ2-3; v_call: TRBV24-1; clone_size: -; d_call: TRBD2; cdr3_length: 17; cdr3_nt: TGTGCCACCAGTGGGGTTAGCGGGAGGGGTAGCACAGATACGCAGTATTTT; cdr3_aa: CATSGVSGRGSTDTQYF
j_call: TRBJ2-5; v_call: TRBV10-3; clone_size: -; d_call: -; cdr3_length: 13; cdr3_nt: TGTGCCATCAGCCGGGATCGACAAGAGACCCAGTACTTC; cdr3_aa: CAISRDRQETQYF
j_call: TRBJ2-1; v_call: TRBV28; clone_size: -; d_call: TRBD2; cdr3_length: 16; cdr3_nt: TGTGCCAGCAGTTTAGTTACTAGCGGGAGGGTAAATGAGCAGTTCTTC; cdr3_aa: CASSLVTSGRVNEQFF
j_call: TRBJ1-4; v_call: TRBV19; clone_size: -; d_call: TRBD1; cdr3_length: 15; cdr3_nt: TGTGCCAGTAGTATCTACGGACAGGGGGGTGAAAAACTGTTTTTT; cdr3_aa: CASSIYGQGGEKLFF
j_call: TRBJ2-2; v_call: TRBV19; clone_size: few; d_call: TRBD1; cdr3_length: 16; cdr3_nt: TGTGCCAGTAGTCCTCCCGGGACAGCTAACACCGGGGAGCTGTTTTTT; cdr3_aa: CASSPPGTANTGELFF
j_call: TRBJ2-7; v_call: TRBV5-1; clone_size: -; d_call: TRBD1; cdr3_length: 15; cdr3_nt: TGCGCCAGCAGCTTGGGCCTAGGACAGGCCTACGAGCAGTACTTC; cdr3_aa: CASSLGLGQAYEQYF
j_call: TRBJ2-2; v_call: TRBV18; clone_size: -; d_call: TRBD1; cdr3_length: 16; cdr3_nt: TGTGCCAGCTCAACCCGGGACAGGGGTTTCGCCGGGGAGCTGTTTTTT; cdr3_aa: CASSTRDRGFAGELFF
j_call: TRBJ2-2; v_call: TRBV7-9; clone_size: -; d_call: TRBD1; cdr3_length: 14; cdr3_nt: TGTGCCAGCAGCCTGACAGGGGGCACCGGGGAGCTGTTTTTT; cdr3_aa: CASSLTGGTGELFF
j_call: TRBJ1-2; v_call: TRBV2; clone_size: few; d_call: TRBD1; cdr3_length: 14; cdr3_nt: TGTGCCAGCAGTAAACAGGGGCCTAACTATGGCTACACCTTC; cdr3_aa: CASSKQGPNYGYTF
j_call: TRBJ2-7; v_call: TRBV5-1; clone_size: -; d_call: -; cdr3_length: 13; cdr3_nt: TGCGCCAGCTCCAGGGTAAATACCTACGAGCAGTACTTC; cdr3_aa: CASSRVNTYEQYF
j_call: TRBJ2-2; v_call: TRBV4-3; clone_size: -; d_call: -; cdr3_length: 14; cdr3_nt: TGCGCCAGCAGCCAAGATGCGGCTAGCGGGGAGCTGTTTTTT; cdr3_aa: CASSQDAASGELFF
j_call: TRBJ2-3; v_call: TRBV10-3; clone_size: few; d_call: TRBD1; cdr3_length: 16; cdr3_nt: TGTGCCATCAGTTTCTTATCCGGGACAGGGGAAGATACGCAGTATTTT; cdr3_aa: CAISFLSGTGEDTQYF
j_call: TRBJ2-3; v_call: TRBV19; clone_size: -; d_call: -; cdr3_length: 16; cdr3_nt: TGTGCCAGTAGTAACGAGGCAGGGGCCTACACAGATACGCAGTATTTT; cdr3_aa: CASSNEAGAYTDTQYF
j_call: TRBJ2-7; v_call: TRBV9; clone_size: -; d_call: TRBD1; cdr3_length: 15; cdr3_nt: TGTGCCAGCAGCGTAGGGGACAGTAAAACCTACGAGCAGTACTTC; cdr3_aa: CASSVGDSKTYEQYF
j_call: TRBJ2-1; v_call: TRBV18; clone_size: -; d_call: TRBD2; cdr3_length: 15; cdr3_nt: TGTGCCAGCTCACCACGTAGCGGGAGGGCCGGTGAGCAGTTCTTC; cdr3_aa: CASSPRSGRAGEQFF
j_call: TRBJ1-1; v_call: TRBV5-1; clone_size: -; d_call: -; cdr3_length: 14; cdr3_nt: TGCGCCAGCAGCTTGGCCCCCAGTAACACTGAAGCTTTCTTT; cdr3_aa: CASSLAPSNTEAFF
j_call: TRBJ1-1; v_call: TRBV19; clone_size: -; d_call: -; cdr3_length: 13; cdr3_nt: TGTGCCAGTAGTATAGTCAGGAACACTGAAGCTTTCTTT; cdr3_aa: CASSIVRNTEAFF
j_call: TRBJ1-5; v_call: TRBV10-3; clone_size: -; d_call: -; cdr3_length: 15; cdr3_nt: TGTGCCATCAGTGATAGTTTGGGGGCCACTCAGCCCCAGCATTTT; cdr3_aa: CAISDSLGATQPQHF
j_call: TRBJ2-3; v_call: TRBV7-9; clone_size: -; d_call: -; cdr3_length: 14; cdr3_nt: TGTGCCAGCAGCTTAGACATCGACACAGATACGCAGTATTTT; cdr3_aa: CASSLDIDTDTQYF
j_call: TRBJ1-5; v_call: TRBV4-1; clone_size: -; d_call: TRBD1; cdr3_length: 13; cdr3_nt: TGCGCCAGCAGCCTAGACAGGGCTCAGCCCCAGCATTTT; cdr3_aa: CASSLDRAQPQHF
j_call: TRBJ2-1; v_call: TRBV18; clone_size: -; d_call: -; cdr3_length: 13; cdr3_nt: TGTGCCAGCCGAACGGGAAAGTTCTATGAGCAGTTCTTC; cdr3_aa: CASRTGKFYEQFF
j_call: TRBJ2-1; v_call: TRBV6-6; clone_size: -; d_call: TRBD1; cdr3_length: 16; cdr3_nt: TGTGCCAGCAGTTACTCGCAGGGGGCTTCCTACAATGAGCAGTTCTTC; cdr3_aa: CASSYSQGASYNEQFF
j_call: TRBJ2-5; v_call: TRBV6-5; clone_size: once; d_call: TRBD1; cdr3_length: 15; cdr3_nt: TGTGCCAGCAGTCTGCGGACAGGGGACCAAGAGACCCAGTACTTC; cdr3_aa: CASSLRTGDQETQYF